One sample yielded the 4 T cell receptor beta chains listed below, sequenced in a study of T-cell memory formation after mild COVID-19. Via MiXCR, TCRdb re-called the 5' RACE reads, giving one row per CDR3 protein. Of about 130,000 distinct CDR3 sequences listed, approximately 16% were seen once; the top ten hold approximately 15%. Sequencing input: PBMCs or a T cell subset sorted from them (not recorded which). The receptors shown here come from an adult woman who had mild COVID-19 (a few samples of this study predate the infection). Cell type and time point are not known.

This clonotype was seen only a few times. The V and J genes are TRBV5-1 and TRBJ1-1, with D possibly TRBD1 on 5 matching bases. Deletions cut 0 bases from V and 4 bases from J, with 13 bases between. Per the germline V gene, CDR1 is SGHRS and CDR2 is YFSETQ. The CDR3 loop spans 15 amino acids. The CDR3 region is CASSLDGGSGTEAFF. DNA of the CDR3: TGCGCCAGCAGCTTGGATGGGGGATCGGGCACTGAAGCTTTCTTT.

This clonotype was seen more than once but under ten times. The J gene is TRBJ2-4, the V gene TRBV6-5, with D possibly being TRBD1 (6 bases). V was cut by 1 base and J by 1 base, with 8 bases left in between. The CDR3 covers 15 residues. Germline V CDR1 and CDR2: MNHEY, SVGAGI. The CDR3 protein is CASSYWQGAKNIQYF. The CDR3 DNA follows: TGTGCCAGCAGTTACTGGCAGGGGGCCAAAAACATTCAGTACTTC.

This clonotype came up a few times. V is TRBV7-6 and J is TRBJ2-3; D is unclear. Trimming removed 5 bases at V and 0 bases at J, with 9 bases between. The CDR3 extends over 14 amino acids. Germline V lookup: CDR1 SGHVS, CDR2 FNYEAQ. In nucleotides, the CDR3 is TGTGCCAGCAGCCCTTCCACTAGCACAGATACGCAGTATTTT. Protein product: CASSPSTSTDTQYF.

The rearrangement links TRBV12-3 or TRBV12-4 to TRBJ2-7; 7 bases are shared with TRBD1. This CDR3 is 13 amino acids long. The V segment lost 3 bases and the J segment 3 bases; nucleotides outside the gene matches: 2. The CDR3 loop reads CASSFGQVYEQYF. Here the CDR3 DNA reads TGTGCCAGCAGTTTCGGACAGGTCTACGAGCAGTACTTC.